The rows below give T cell receptor beta chains drawn from one sample of a study of molecular identifiers for immune sequencing clone quantification. MiXCR, applied by TCRdb to the PCR reads, yields one record per CDR3 protein. The sample contains more than 250,000 distinct CDR3 sequences, roughly a fifth of which appear only once. The sequenced material came from naive CD8+ T cells from blood, with Jurkat cell RNA spiked in. The receptor set was obtained from a human donor in good health. Some libraries in this study had Jurkat cell RNA spiked in. CDR3s include the opening cysteine and the closing phenylalanine or tryptophan. The order of the fields is D gene, clone size, J gene, V gene, CDR3 protein, CDR3 DNA. D genes are given only for firm matches. Clone size is given for some rows only: seen once, a few or many times, or a class if the clone is expanded.

>NA|once|TRBJ1-1|TRBV7-9
CASSYGGSGAFF
TGTGCCAGCAGCTACGGAGGGAGTGGAGCTTTCTTT
>NA|many|TRBJ1-1|TRBV12-3/TRBV12-4
CASSFRLAVTEAFF
TGTGCCAGCAGTTTTCGCCTGGCAGTCACTGAAGCTTTCTTT
>NA|NA|TRBJ1-5|TRBV10-3
CAVSEFEGYSNQPQHF
TGTGCCGTCAGTGAGTTCGAGGGCTATAGCAATCAGCCCCAGCATTTT
>TRBD1|few|TRBJ1-1|TRBV7-9
CASGLDRDREAFF
TGTGCCAGCGGCTTAGACCGGGACAGGGAAGCTTTCTTT
>NA|NA|TRBJ2-7|TRBV20-1
CSARVRGSSYEQYF
TGCAGTGCTAGAGTTCGGGGGAGCTCCTACGAGCAGTACTTC
>TRBD1|many|TRBJ2-7|TRBV12-3/TRBV12-4
CASSPTATGKGYEQYF
TGTGCCAGCAGTCCGACCGCGACAGGGAAAGGGTACGAGCAGTACTTC
>NA|many|TRBJ2-3|TRBV21-1
CASSKAQPSTDTQYF
TGTGCCAGCAGCAAAGCACAGCCTAGCACAGATACGCAGTATTTT
>TRBD1|few|TRBJ2-1|TRBV15
CATSSMTGGSNEQFF
TGTGCCACCAGCAGCATGACAGGGGGATCCAATGAGCAGTTCTTC
>NA|many|TRBJ2-3|TRBV6-5
CASSTWTYGSTDTQYF
TGTGCCAGCAGTACATGGACATATGGTAGCACAGATACGCAGTATTTT
>NA|NA|TRBJ2-3|TRBV27
CASSSRPLSDTQYF
TGTGCCAGCAGTAGTAGGCCTCTCTCGGATACGCAGTATTTT
>NA|many|TRBJ2-5|TRBV7-9
CASSPGDLGQETQYF
TGTGCCAGCAGCCCCGGGGACCTGGGGCAAGAGACCCAGTACTTC
>TRBD1|many|TRBJ2-1|TRBV7-9
CASSHATGTVYNEQFF
TGTGCCAGCAGCCATGCCACCGGGACAGTGTACAATGAGCAGTTCTTC
>NA|few|TRBJ2-1|TRBV14
CASSQGTSEFF
TGTGCCAGCAGCCAGGGGACGAGTGAGTTCTTC